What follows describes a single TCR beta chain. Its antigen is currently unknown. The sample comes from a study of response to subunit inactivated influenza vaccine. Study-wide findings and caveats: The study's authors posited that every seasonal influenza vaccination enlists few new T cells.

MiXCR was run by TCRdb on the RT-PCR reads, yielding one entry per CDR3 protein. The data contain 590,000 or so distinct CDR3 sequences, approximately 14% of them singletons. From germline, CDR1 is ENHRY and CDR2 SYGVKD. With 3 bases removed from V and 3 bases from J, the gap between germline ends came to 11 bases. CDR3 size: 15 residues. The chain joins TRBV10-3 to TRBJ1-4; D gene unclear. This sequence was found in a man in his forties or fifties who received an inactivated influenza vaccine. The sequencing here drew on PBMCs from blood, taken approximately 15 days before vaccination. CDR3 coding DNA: TGTGCCATCAGTGACGGGTATGGAGCTAATGAAAAACTGTTTTTT. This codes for CAISDGYGANEKLFF.